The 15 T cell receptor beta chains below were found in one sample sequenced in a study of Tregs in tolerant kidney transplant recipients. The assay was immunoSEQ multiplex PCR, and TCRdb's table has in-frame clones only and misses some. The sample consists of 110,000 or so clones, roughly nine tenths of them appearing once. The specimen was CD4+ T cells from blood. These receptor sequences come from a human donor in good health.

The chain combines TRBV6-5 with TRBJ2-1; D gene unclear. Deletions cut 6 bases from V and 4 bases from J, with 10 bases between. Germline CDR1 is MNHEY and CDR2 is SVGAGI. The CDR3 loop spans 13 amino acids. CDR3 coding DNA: TGTGCCAGCAGGCCCCATGTTTACAATGAGCAGTTCTTC. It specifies CASRPHVYNEQFF.

CDR3 nucleotides: TGCGCCAGCAGCTCAGGGGGTTTCATGGCCGGGGAGCTGTTTTTT. The encoded protein is CASSSGGFMAGELFF. The chain is built from TRBV5-1 and TRBJ2-2, with 7 positions matching TRBD1. The CDR3 length is 15 residues. With V trimmed by 3 bases and J by 6 bases, 8 bases remained unmatched. From germline, CDR1 is SGHRS and CDR2 YFSETQ.

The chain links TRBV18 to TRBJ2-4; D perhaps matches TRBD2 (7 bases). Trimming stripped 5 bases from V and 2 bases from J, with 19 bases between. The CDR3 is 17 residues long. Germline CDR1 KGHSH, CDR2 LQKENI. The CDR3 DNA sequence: TGTGCCAGCTCATCCTTACACAGGGAGGGGTCCAAAAACATTCAGTACTTC. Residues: CASSSLHREGSKNIQYF.

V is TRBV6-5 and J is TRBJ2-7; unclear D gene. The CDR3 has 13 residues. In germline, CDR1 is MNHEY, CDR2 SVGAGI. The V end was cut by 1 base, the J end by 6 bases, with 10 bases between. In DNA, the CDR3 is TGTGCCAGCAGTTACTTTGGGGTGGGCGAGCAGTACTTC. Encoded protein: CASSYFGVGEQYF.

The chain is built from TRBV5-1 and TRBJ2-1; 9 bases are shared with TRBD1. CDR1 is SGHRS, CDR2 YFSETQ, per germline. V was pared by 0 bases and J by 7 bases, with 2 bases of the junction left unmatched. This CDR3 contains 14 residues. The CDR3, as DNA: TGCGCCAGCAGCTTGGAACAGGGGGCGAATGAGCAGTTCTTC. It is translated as CASSLEQGANEQFF. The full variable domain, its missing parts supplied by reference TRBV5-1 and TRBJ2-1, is KAGVTQTPRYLIKTRGQQVTLSCSPISGHRSVSWYQQTPGQGLQFLFEYFSETQRNKGNFPGRFSGRQFSNSRSEMNVSTLELGDSALYLCASSLEQGANEQFFGPGTRLTVL.

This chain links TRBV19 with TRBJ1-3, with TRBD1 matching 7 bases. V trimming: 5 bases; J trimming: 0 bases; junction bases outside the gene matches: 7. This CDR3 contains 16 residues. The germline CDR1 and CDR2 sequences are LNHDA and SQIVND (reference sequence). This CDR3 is CASSGGTAGSGNTIYF. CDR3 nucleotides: TGTGCCAGTAGTGGAGGGACAGCGGGCTCTGGAAACACCATATATTTT.

The CDR3 loop reads CASSLGGQLGWPQHF. CDR3 sequence (DNA): TGTGCCAGCAGCTTAGGAGGACAGCTTGGATGGCCCCAGCATTTT. The genes are TRBV7-9 and TRBJ1-5; D is perhaps TRBD1 (6 bases). Germline lookup yields CDR1 SEHNR and CDR2 FQNEAQ (reference sequence). The CDR3 is made up of 15 amino acids. V was clipped by 1 base and J by 9 bases, with 16 bases between them.

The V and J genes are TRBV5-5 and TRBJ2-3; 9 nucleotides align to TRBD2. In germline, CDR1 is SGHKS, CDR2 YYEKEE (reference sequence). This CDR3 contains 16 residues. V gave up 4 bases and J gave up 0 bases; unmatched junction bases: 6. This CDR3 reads CASSPSGTQSTDTQYF. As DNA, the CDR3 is TGTGCCAGCAGCCCTAGCGGGACGCAAAGCACAGATACGCAGTATTTT.

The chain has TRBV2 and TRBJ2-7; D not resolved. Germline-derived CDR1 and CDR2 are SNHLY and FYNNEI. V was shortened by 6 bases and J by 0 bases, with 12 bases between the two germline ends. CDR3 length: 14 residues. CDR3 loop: CASRLGRYSYEQYF. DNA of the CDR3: TGTGCCAGCAGGTTAGGACGGTACTCCTACGAGCAGTACTTC.

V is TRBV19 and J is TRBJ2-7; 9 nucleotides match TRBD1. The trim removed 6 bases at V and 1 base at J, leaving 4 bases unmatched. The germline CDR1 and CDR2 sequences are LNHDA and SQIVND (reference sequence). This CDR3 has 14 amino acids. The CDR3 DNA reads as TGTGCCAGTAGCGGGACAGGGAGATCCTACGAGCAGTACTTC. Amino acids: CASSGTGRSYEQYF.

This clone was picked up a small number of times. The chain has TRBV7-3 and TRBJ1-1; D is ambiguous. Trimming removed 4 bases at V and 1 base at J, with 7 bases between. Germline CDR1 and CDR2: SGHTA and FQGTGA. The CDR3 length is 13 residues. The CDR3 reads CASSSGRNTEAFF. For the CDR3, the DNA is TGTGCCAGCAGCTCAGGACGGAACACTGAAGCTTTCTTT.

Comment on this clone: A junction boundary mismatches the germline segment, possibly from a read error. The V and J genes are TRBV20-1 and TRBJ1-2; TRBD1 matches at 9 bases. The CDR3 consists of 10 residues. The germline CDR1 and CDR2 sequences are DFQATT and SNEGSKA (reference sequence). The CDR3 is CSPSRDRAKF. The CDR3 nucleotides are TGCAGTCCCTCCAGGGACAGGGCCAAATTC.

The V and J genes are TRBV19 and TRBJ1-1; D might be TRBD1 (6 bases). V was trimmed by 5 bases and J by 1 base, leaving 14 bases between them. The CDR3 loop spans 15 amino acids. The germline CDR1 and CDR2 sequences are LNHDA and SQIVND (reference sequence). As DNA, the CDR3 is TGTGCCAGTAGTGCCGACAGGAGGAGGAACACTGAAGCTTTCTTT. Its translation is CASSADRRRNTEAFF.

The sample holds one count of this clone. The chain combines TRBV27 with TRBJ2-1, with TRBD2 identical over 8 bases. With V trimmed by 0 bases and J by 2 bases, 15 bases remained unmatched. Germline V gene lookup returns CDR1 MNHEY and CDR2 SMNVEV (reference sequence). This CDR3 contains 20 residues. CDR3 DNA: TGTGCCAGCAGTTTATCGGGATCTCGGGTAGCGGGGTATACCTACAATGAGCAGTTCTTC. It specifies CASSLSGSRVAGYTYNEQFF.

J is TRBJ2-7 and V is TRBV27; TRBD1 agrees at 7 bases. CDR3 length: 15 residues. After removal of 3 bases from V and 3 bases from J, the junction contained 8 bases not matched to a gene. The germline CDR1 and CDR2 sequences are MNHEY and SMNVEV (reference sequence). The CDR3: CASSFRRQGGYEQYF. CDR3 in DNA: TGTGCCAGCAGTTTCAGACGACAGGGCGGCTACGAGCAGTACTTC.